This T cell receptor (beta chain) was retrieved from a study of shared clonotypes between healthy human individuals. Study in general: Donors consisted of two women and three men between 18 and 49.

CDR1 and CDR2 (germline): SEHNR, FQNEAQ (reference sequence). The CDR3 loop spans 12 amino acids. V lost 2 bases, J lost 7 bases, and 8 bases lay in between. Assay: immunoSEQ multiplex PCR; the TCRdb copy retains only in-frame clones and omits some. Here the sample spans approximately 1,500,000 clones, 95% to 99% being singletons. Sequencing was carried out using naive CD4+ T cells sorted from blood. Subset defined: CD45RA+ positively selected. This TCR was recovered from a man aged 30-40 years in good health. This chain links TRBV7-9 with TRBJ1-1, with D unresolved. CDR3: CASSLRNDEAFF. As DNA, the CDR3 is TGTGCCAGCAGCTTAAGAAATGATGAAGCTTTCTTT.